The clone carrying this T cell receptor beta chain was observed a few times. What it binds is not known. The data belong to a study of vaccination and CD4 T cells after COVID-19. Across the study: Convalescent donors: six male, four female; seven Caucasian, two Asian, one multiracial, two Hispanic. Overlapping spike peptides served as the stimulus for the cells. These peptides came from SARS-CoV-2 and from the common cold coronaviruses HCoV-NL63, HCoV-OC43 and HCoV-229E.

Trimming removed 5 bases from V and 8 bases from J; junction bases left unmatched: 7. In germline, CDR1 is SGHTA, CDR2 FQGNSA. The length of the CDR3 is 14 residues. General study results and limits: Spike mono-reactive clones accounted for 304 of the 307 vaccine-specific clones found in convalescent patients.

Cultured CD4+ T cells had their DNA profiled by the Oncomine TCR Beta short-read assay. TCRdb itself ran the PCR reads through MiXCR, one entry per CDR3 protein. The sample yields some 16,000 distinct CDR3 sequences, 63% seen once. Specified treatment: roughly ten-day PBMC culture with coronavirus spike peptide pools or control peptides (ViraFEST assay). The ViraFEST method relied on peptide pools to expand antigen-specific T cells, followed by TCR sequencing. The sample was CD4+ T cells from blood, cultured in vitro. The chain couples TRBV7-2 to TRBJ2-4; 9 bases match TRBD1. The clonotype originates from a human donor who had recovered from COVID-19. This CDR3 is CASSITGGEYIQYF. The CDR3 DNA is TGTGCCAGCAGCATAACAGGGGGCGAATACATTCAGTACTTC.